Following are 25 T cell receptor beta chains from one sample sequenced in a study of T-cell memory formation after mild COVID-19. Each CDR3 protein gets one entry after TCRdb re-called the 5' RACE reads with MiXCR. The table has 150,000 to 200,000 distinct CDR3 sequences, 20% to 25% seen once. The material sequenced was PBMCs or a T cell subset sorted from them (not recorded which). The receptor set was obtained from an adult woman who had mild COVID-19 (a few samples of this study predate the infection). Cell type and time point are not known.

This clonotype was found a few times. The chain couples TRBV5-1 to TRBJ1-1; TRBD1 might be the D (5 bases). Germline V CDR1 and CDR2: SGHRS, YFSETQ. Trimming stripped 0 bases from V and 8 bases from J, with 11 bases between. The length of the CDR3 is 13 residues. The CDR3 region is CASSLVTGAEAFF. CDR3 coding DNA: TGCGCCAGCAGCTTGGTTACTGGGGCCGAAGCTTTCTTT.

The table lists this clonotype with a few counts. The chain carries TRBV7-3 and TRBJ1-1, with 10 bases lining up with TRBD1. V shed 5 bases and J 5 bases; nucleotides not matched to a gene: 5. This CDR3 has 14 residues. Germline loops: CDR1 SGHTA, CDR2 FQGTGA. Written as DNA, the CDR3 is TGTGCCAGCAGCGATGGGACAGGGGTAACTGAAGCTTTCTTT. Translation: CASSDGTGVTEAFF.

This chain links TRBV4-3 with TRBJ2-7, with 7 bases fitting TRBD2. The V and J ends lost 1 base and 3 bases, in that order; junction bases with no gene match: 18. This CDR3 comprises 19 residues. Germline values: CDR1 LGHNA, CDR2 YSLEER. The CDR3 spells CASSQGGDMVGGILYEQYF. Here the CDR3 DNA reads TGCGCCAGCAGCCAAGGTGGTGACATGGTGGGAGGGATCCTCTACGAGCAGTACTTC.

Only a few counts were recorded for this clonotype. The rearrangement uses TRBV4-1 and TRBJ1-3, with D tentatively TRBD1 (5 bases). Deletions cut 3 bases from V and 0 bases from J, with 12 bases between. Germline CDR1 and CDR2: MGHRA and YSYEKL. This CDR3 comprises 16 residues. CDR3 DNA sequence: TGCGCCAGCAGCCAGCCGACAGTGCCCTCTGGAAACACCATATATTTT. Amino acids: CASSQPTVPSGNTIYF.

Worth noting for this clonotype: Relative to the germline gene, one junction end is altered; a read error may explain this. J is TRBJ2-5 and V is TRBV30, with D tentatively TRBD2 (5 bases). This CDR3 region has 10 residues. CDR1 and CDR2 (germline): GTSNPN, SVGIG (reference sequence). CDR3 DNA sequence: TGTGCCTGGACAGCGGAGACCCCGTACTTC. Translating it yields CAWTAETPYF.

This clonotype appeared a few times. The chain has TRBV2 and TRBJ2-3, with a tentative D call TRBD2 (6 bases). Germline CDR1 is SNHLY and CDR2 is FYNNEI. CDR3 length: 15 amino acids. V lost 6 bases and J lost 1, with 14 bases in between. The CDR3 is CASSQGGMGTDTQYF. The CDR3 DNA follows: TGTGCCAGCAGCCAGGGCGGGATGGGCACAGATACGCAGTATTTT.

The sample holds a few counts of this clonotype. The chain has TRBV7-2 and TRBJ2-4; 7 bases fit TRBD1. V lost 1 base to trimming and J lost 15 bases; unmatched junction nucleotides: 3. Germline V lookup: CDR1 SGHTA, CDR2 FQGNSA. The CDR3 consists of 11 residues. The CDR3 DNA is TGTGCCAGCAGCTTAGACAGGGGTGTGTACTTC. It is translated as CASSLDRGVYF.

This clonotype was counted between two and nine times. The chain joins TRBV7-2 to TRBJ2-1, with D unclear. The V and J ends lost 6 bases and 5 bases respectively, with 8 bases between them. Looked up from germline, CDR1 is SGHTA and CDR2 is FQGNSA. The CDR3 sequence is 12 residues long. CDR3 in DNA: TGTGCCAGCAGTGGACGGCACAATGAGCAGTTCTTC. Residues: CASSGRHNEQFF.

This clonotype was seen a few times. The chain has TRBV5-1 and TRBJ1-1; 8 positions agree with TRBD1. V lost 4 bases, J lost 4 bases, and 12 bases stayed unmatched. In germline, CDR1 is SGHRS, CDR2 YFSETQ. The CDR3 has 16 residues. The chain's CDR3 is CASSTSGTGGSTEAFF. In DNA, the CDR3 is TGCGCCAGCAGCACCTCCGGGACAGGCGGGAGCACTGAAGCTTTCTTT.

There are a few counts of this clonotype. J is TRBJ2-1 and V is TRBV7-6; weak D call: TRBD2 (5 bases). The CDR3 consists of 14 residues. The germline V gene encodes CDR1 SGHVS and CDR2 FNYEAQ. The V end was cut by 3 bases, the J end by 4 bases, with 10 bases between. CDR3 region: CASSFTGKYNEQFF. Here the CDR3 DNA reads TGTGCCAGCAGCTTTACGGGAAAATACAATGAGCAGTTCTTC. The full variable domain, its missing parts supplied by reference TRBV7-6 and TRBJ2-1, is GAGVSQSPRYKVTKRGQDVALRCDPISGHVSLYWYRQALGQGPEFLTYFNYEAQQDKSGLPNDRFSAERPEGSISTLTIQRTEQRDSAMYRCASSFTGKYNEQFFGPGTRLTVL.

This clonotype was observed a handful of times. This chain joins TRBV27 and TRBJ1-2; 8 bases line up with TRBD1. Germline CDR1 is MNHEY and CDR2 is SMNVEV (reference sequence). V was pared by 2 bases and J by 8 bases, with 13 bases of the junction left unmatched. The CDR3 sequence is 16 residues long. The CDR3 region is CASSLKAMAGGNGYTF. CDR3 DNA sequence: TGTGCCAGCAGTTTAAAGGCTATGGCAGGGGGCAACGGCTACACCTTC.

The sample holds one count of this clonotype. The rearrangement uses TRBV2 and TRBJ1-2, with D unclear. This CDR3 has 14 residues. The germline CDR1 and CDR2 sequences are SNHLY and FYNNEI. V shed 4 bases and J shed 7 bases, with 16 bases lying between them. DNA of the CDR3: TGTGCCAGCAGTGTCTGCGAGCACGGCTGTGGCTACACCTTC. Protein product: CASSVCEHGCGYTF.

In DNA, the CDR3 is TGCGCCAGCAGGCCAACGACGGGAGGGAATGAGCAGTTCTTC. Translation gives CASRPTTGGNEQFF. This chain links TRBV5-1 with TRBJ2-1; the match to TRBD2 covers 8 bases. The CDR3 has 14 amino acids. Germline V gene sequence: CDR1 SGHRS, CDR2 YFSETQ. Unmatched junction bases numbered 8, after V lost 5 bases and J lost 7 bases.

The table lists this clonotype with a few counts. The chain is built from TRBV7-9 and TRBJ2-3; 8 positions agree with TRBD2. The CDR3 consists of 14 residues. Germline V gene sequence: CDR1 SEHNR, CDR2 FQNEAQ (reference sequence). J gave up 2 bases and V 6 bases, and 4 bases lay outside the gene matches. The CDR3, as DNA: TGTGCCAGCAGAAGTAGCGGGGTCACAGATACGCAGTATTTT. Translation: CASRSSGVTDTQYF. Combining the CDR3 with reference TRBV7-9 and TRBJ2-3 gives the whole variable domain DTGVSQNPRHKITKRGQNVTFRCDPISEHNRLYWYRQTLGQGPEFLTYFQNEAQLEKSRLLSDRFSAERPKGSFSTLEIQRTEQGDSAMYLCASRSSGVTDTQYFGPGTRLTVL.

This clonotype was counted only a few times. This chain links TRBV5-1 with TRBJ2-5, with 7 bases aligning to TRBD1. This CDR3 is 15 amino acids long. Germline V gene sequence: CDR1 SGHRS, CDR2 YFSETQ. J was trimmed by 4 bases and V by 4 bases; bases with no gene match: 10. Here the CDR3 DNA reads TGCGCCAGCAGCCCCCGGGACAGCATCACAGAGACCCAGTACTTC. Protein product: CASSPRDSITETQYF.

Only a few counts were recorded for this clonotype. This sequence joins TRBV27 and TRBJ2-2; 11 positions agree with TRBD2. V was clipped by 4 bases and J by 6 bases; unmatched bases: 7. There are 16 residues in the CDR3. Germline V gives CDR1 MNHEY, CDR2 SMNVEV (reference sequence). The CDR3 DNA sequence: TGTGCCAGCAGTTCCGGACTAGCGGGTTTTGCCGGGGAGCTGTTTTTT. It specifies CASSSGLAGFAGELFF.

The chain has TRBV13 and TRBJ1-5; D not certain. This CDR3 spans 12 amino acids. Germline V gene lookup returns CDR1 PRHDT and CDR2 FYEKMQ (reference sequence). V was pared by 5 bases and J by 6 bases, with 8 bases between. CDR3 in DNA: TGTGCCAGCAGCGTAATGGGTCAGCCCCAGCATTTT. This sequence encodes CASSVMGQPQHF.

The chain employs TRBV24-1 and TRBJ2-3, with 9 bases aligning to TRBD2. The CDR3 extends over 16 amino acids. V lost 0 bases, J lost 4 bases, and 4 bases stayed unmatched. The germline V gene has CDR1 KGHDR and CDR2 SFDVKD. CDR3 sequence (DNA): TGTGCCACCAGTGATTTGGAGCGGGAGGCCCCAGATACGCAGTATTTT. As protein: CATSDLEREAPDTQYF.

In this sample, this clonotype turned up a few times. The rearrangement uses TRBV19 and TRBJ2-1; the D gene is possibly TRBD2 (5 bases). The V gene lost 7 bases and the J gene lost 1 base, with 11 bases spanning the gap. CDR3 length: 14 amino acids. CDR1 LNHDA and CDR2 SQIVND come from the germline V gene (reference sequence). As DNA, the CDR3 is TGTGCCAGTACCACTAGTCCTTCCTACAATGAGCAGTTCTTC. Translation gives CASTTSPSYNEQFF.

This clonotype was observed a handful of times. This chain connects TRBV20-1 to TRBJ2-1, with a weak D call TRBD2 (5 bases). This CDR3 has 13 amino acids. Trimming left V 7 bases short and J 3 bases short, with 13 bases between. The germline V gene has CDR1 DFQATT and CDR2 SNEGSKA (reference sequence). The CDR3 DNA reads TGCAGTGGCCGTGTCGGGAACTACAATGAGCAGTTCTTC. This translates into CSGRVGNYNEQFF.

The chain has TRBV7-2 and TRBJ2-3; 12 bases align to TRBD2. Germline values: CDR1 SGHTA, CDR2 FQGNSA. The CDR3 spans 17 residues. The ends lost 1 base at V and 2 bases at J; junction bases unmatched: 4. CDR3 nucleotides: TGTGCCAGCAGCTTAGGGCTAGCGGGGGGGCCCACAGATACGCAGTATTTT. Translated, it gives CASSLGLAGGPTDTQYF.

This clonotype was counted a few times. DNA of the CDR3: TGTGCCATCAGTGAGGGACTAGCAAGCAGCTACGAGCAGTACTTC. The encoded protein is CAISEGLASSYEQYF. The J gene is TRBJ2-7, the V gene TRBV10-3; 8 positions agree with TRBD2. The CDR3 loop spans 15 amino acids. Losses at the gene ends were 2 bases for V and 3 bases for J; bases not matched to a gene: 6. CDR1 ENHRY and CDR2 SYGVKD come from the germline V gene.

This clonotype was seen more than once but under ten times. The gene calls are TRBV13 and TRBJ1-1; perhaps TRBD1 as D (5 bases). The germline V gene has CDR1 PRHDT and CDR2 FYEKMQ (reference sequence). This CDR3 is built from 12 residues. V lost 4 bases and J 4 bases, leaving 7 bases between the germline ends. CDR3 in amino acids: CASSSRVTEAFF. CDR3 nucleotides: TGTGCCAGCAGCTCCAGGGTCACTGAAGCTTTCTTT.

This clonotype was detected a few times. The chain is built from TRBV11-3 and TRBJ2-1; TRBD1 aligns across 9 bases. The V segment lost 5 bases and the J segment 8 bases; nucleotides outside the gene matches: 7. Germline V gene sequence: CDR1 SGHNT, CDR2 YENEEA. The CDR3 is 14 residues long. CDR3 nucleotides: TGTGCCAGCAGCACTCGACAGGGGGGCGATGAGCAGTTCTTC. Its translation is CASSTRQGGDEQFF.

This clonotype was seen more than once but under ten times. The chain uses TRBV13 and TRBJ2-3; 8 bases agree with TRBD2. The CDR3 totals 14 residues. CDR1 is PRHDT, CDR2 FYEKMQ, per germline (reference sequence). V lost 7 bases and J lost 5; bases outside the gene matches: 8. CDR3 loop: CASTRRGELDTQYF. The CDR3 DNA is TGTGCCAGCACCCGGCGGGGGGAGTTAGATACGCAGTATTTT.